A single sample gave rise to the 20 T cell receptor beta chains below, sequenced in a study of HIV-infected patients and healthy controls. All unsorted peripheral T cells were captured because whole blood was used without fractionation. Alpha and beta constant-region primers primed reverse transcription of around 500 ng RNA. Separate chain-specific third strand synthesis with multiplexing indices produced the alpha and beta libraries. From the 5' RACE reads, TCRdb called clonotypes with MiXCR, one entry per CDR3 protein. The profile shows 10,000 or so distinct CDR3 sequences, around 8% of them singletons. Specimen: blood. The receptors come from an adult in good health.

The chain links TRBV28 to TRBJ1-6; 8 nucleotides line up with TRBD1. In germline, CDR1 is MDHEN, CDR2 SYDVKM. Trimming removed 6 bases from V and 7 bases from J; junction bases left unmatched: 2. The CDR3 consists of 13 residues. The CDR3 nucleotides read TGTGCCAGCAGCCAGGGGGCGAATTCACCCCTCCACTTT. It translates to CASSQGANSPLHF.

Points on this clonotype: A single base separates this from a much larger clone, so it may be a read error. CDR3 DNA sequence: TGCGCCAGCAGTGTGGCGGGTAAGCAGTACTTC. Amino acid sequence: CASSVAGKQYF. The gene calls are TRBV10-2 and TRBJ2-7; TRBD2 might be the D (5 bases). The V end lost 4 bases, the J end lost 8 bases, and 9 bases lay between the germline ends. Per germline, CDR1 WSHSY and CDR2 SAAADI. This CDR3 region has 11 residues.

In this sample, this clonotype turned up many times. This chain connects TRBV24-1 to TRBJ2-7; a weak D match, TRBD2 (5 bases). The CDR3 spans 14 residues. Germline V CDR1 and CDR2: KGHDR, SFDVKD. Trimming removed 1 base at V and 5 bases at J, with 11 bases between. The CDR3 loop reads CATSDLRRGNEQYF. The DNA for the CDR3 is TGTGCCACCAGTGATTTAAGGAGAGGGAACGAGCAGTACTTC.

In its sample, this clonotype is medium-sized (0.01 to 0.1%). V and J are TRBV6-5 and TRBJ1-1; D remains unclear. From germline, CDR1 is MNHEY and CDR2 SVGAGI. The CDR3 is made up of 13 amino acids. The V gene lost 6 bases and the J gene lost 1 base, with 9 bases spanning the gap. CDR3 sequence: CASRFSENTEAFF. The CDR3, as DNA: TGTGCCAGCAGGTTCTCGGAGAACACTGAAGCTTTCTTT.

This clonotype has more than one count but fewer than ten. This chain uses TRBV7-9 with TRBJ2-7; D is uncertain. Germline loops: CDR1 SEHNR, CDR2 FQNEAQ (reference sequence). CDR3 length equals 13 residues. Trimming took 0 bases from V and 4 from J, leaving 7 bases between them. Here the CDR3 DNA reads TGTGCCAGCAGCTTAGCCAGAAGTTACGAGCAGTACTTC. Its protein product is CASSLARSYEQYF. The variable domain in full, completed from reference TRBV7-9 and TRBJ2-7, reads DTGVSQNPRHKITKRGQNVTFRCDPISEHNRLYWYRQTLGQGPEFLTYFQNEAQLEKSRLLSDRFSAERPKGSFSTLEIQRTEQGDSAMYLCASSLARSYEQYFGPGTRLTVT.

This clonotype is labeled as medium-sized (0.01 to 0.1%). This rearrangement joins TRBV20-1 to TRBJ2-1, with 7 bases that match TRBD2. Trimming at V came to 2 bases and at J to 7 bases, leaving 5 bases not matched to a gene. The CDR3 is 13 amino acids. CDR1 is DFQATT, CDR2 SNEGSKA, per germline (reference sequence). The CDR3 loop is CSARWGGKNEQFF. Written as DNA, the CDR3 is TGCAGTGCTAGATGGGGGGGTAAGAATGAGCAGTTCTTC.

This chain uses TRBV7-9 with TRBJ1-4, with a weak D call TRBD1 (6 bases). The germline V and J ends were trimmed by 1 base and 5 bases, with 11 bases remaining between them. This CDR3 contains 15 residues. Germline loops: CDR1 SEHNR, CDR2 FQNEAQ (reference sequence). The CDR3 DNA follows: TGTGCCAGCAGCTTAGATCCAGGGGCGAATGAAAAACTGTTTTTT. Protein: CASSLDPGANEKLFF.

This clonotype is medium-sized within its sample. This chain connects TRBV12-3 or TRBV12-4 to TRBJ2-7; tentative D call: TRBD1 (5 bases). The CDR3 is 15 residues long. V was cut by 2 bases and J by 2 bases, with 13 bases left in between. For the CDR3, the DNA is TGTGCCAGCAGTTTACGTCCCCAGGGAACCTACGAGCAGTACTTC. It yields the protein CASSLRPQGTYEQYF.

This chain links TRBV5-6 with TRBJ2-5, with D perhaps TRBD2 (5 bases). V was shortened by 3 bases and J by 5 bases, with 8 bases between the two germline ends. CDR3 length: 12 residues. Germline V gives CDR1 SGHDT, CDR2 YYEEEE. The CDR3 is CASSYEGETQYF. Here the CDR3 DNA reads TGTGCCAGCAGCTACGAGGGCGAGACCCAGTACTTC.

The rearrangement links TRBV13 to TRBJ1-3; D gene ambiguous. CDR1 is PRHDT, CDR2 FYEKMQ, per germline (reference sequence). V was cut by 5 bases and J by 2 bases, with 7 bases left in between. The CDR3 sequence is 13 residues long. The CDR3 loop reads CASSRDPGNTIYF. The DNA of the CDR3 is TGTGCCAGCAGCCGAGACCCTGGAAACACCATATATTTT.

There are many counts of this clonotype. The chain joins TRBV6-1 to TRBJ1-2; D might be TRBD1 (5 bases). V lost 2 bases and J lost 6, with 13 bases in between. The germline V gene encodes CDR1 MNHNS and CDR2 SASEGT. CDR3 length: 14 amino acids. The DNA of the CDR3 is TGTGCCAGCAGTGAATGGGACCAGGGCGATGGCTACACCTTC. Translating gives CASSEWDQGDGYTF.

This clonotype is medium-sized (0.01 to 0.1%). V usage is TRBV5-5 and J usage is TRBJ1-5; D is perhaps TRBD1 (6 bases). The V end was cut by 0 bases, the J end by 3 bases, with 10 bases between. The CDR3 has 15 residues. The germline V gene encodes CDR1 SGHKS and CDR2 YYEKEE (reference sequence). CDR3 residues: CASSLVGGLNQPQHF. The DNA for the CDR3 is TGTGCCAGCAGCTTGGTGGGGGGCCTCAATCAGCCCCAGCATTTT.

Relative to its sample, this clonotype is medium-sized (0.01 to 0.1%). The rearrangement joins TRBV27 to TRBJ1-1; 7 nucleotides agree with TRBD1. This CDR3 has 13 amino acids. V gave up 5 bases and J gave up 5 bases; unmatched junction bases: 5. Germline lookup yields CDR1 MNHEY and CDR2 SMNVEV (reference sequence). The CDR3 coding sequence is TGTGCCAGCAGTCGCACAGGGGTAACTGAAGCTTTCTTT. It encodes CASSRTGVTEAFF.

This clonotype has at least ten counts. The chain employs TRBV29-1 and TRBJ1-1; a possible D gene is TRBD1 (5 bases). Trimming shortened V by 5 bases and J by 0 bases, and 10 bases separated the two germline ends. The CDR3 contains 13 residues. Per germline, CDR1 SQVTM and CDR2 ANQGSEA. The CDR3 nucleotides are TGCAGCGTTCGGGGCCTGATGAACACTGAAGCTTTCTTT. The encoded protein is CSVRGLMNTEAFF.

By sample fraction, this clonotype is medium-sized. The chain employs TRBV6-1 and TRBJ1-5; a possible D gene is TRBD1 (6 bases). The CDR3 runs to 20 residues. Germline V CDR1 and CDR2: MNHNS, SASEGT. V was clipped by 2 bases and J by 1 base, with 24 bases between them. For the CDR3, the DNA is TGTGCCAGCAGTGAAAGGAGGGGCAGGGGTCTCCTGGCGAGCAATCAGCCCCAGCATTTT. It translates to CASSERRGRGLLASNQPQHF.

This clonotype showed up many times. The chain joins TRBV18 to TRBJ1-1, with 9 bases lining up with TRBD1. Trimming removed 4 bases from V and 3 bases from J; junction bases left unmatched: 0. The CDR3 covers 13 residues. CDR1 and CDR2 (germline): KGHSH, LQKENI. The CDR3 DNA follows: TGTGCCAGCTCACGGGACAGGGACACTGAAGCTTTCTTT. Encoded protein: CASSRDRDTEAFF.

Ten or more counts support this clonotype. The chain recombines TRBV5-8 with TRBJ2-7; D is unresolved. Germline V lookup: CDR1 SGHTS, CDR2 YDEGEE. This CDR3 region has 13 residues. V lost 0 bases and J 0 bases, leaving 4 bases between the germline ends. CDR3 coding DNA: TGTGCCAGCAGCTTGGTGGCCTCCTACGAGCAGTACTTC. Protein product: CASSLVASYEQYF.

This clonotype was counted many times. V usage is TRBV11-2 and J usage is TRBJ2-1, with 8 bases matching TRBD2. This CDR3 has 15 residues. Germline CDR1 is SGHAT and CDR2 is FQNNGV. V lost 0 bases and J lost 9; bases outside the gene matches: 7. The CDR3 nucleotides are TGTGCCAGCAGCTTAGAGGCGGGGGGCCCCAGTGAGCAGTTCTTC. Amino acids: CASSLEAGGPSEQFF.

This clonotype is medium-sized in the sample. V usage is TRBV7-9 and J usage is TRBJ1-1, with no clear D. V was pared by 3 bases and J by 2 bases, with 4 bases between. This CDR3 spans 12 amino acids. Germline CDR1 is SEHNR and CDR2 is FQNEAQ (reference sequence). CDR3 nucleotides: TGTGCCAGCAGCTTCGGAAACACTGAAGCTTTCTTT. Translating it yields CASSFGNTEAFF. Looking up the rest from reference TRBV7-9 and TRBJ1-1 gives the full variable domain: DTGVSQNPRHKITKRGQNVTFRCDPISEHNRLYWYRQTLGQGPEFLTYFQNEAQLEKSRLLSDRFSAERPKGSFSTLEIQRTEQGDSAMYLCASSFGNTEAFFGQGTRLTVV.

The chain recombines TRBV5-6 with TRBJ2-3; the D gene is possibly TRBD1 (5 bases). Germline CDR1 reads SGHDT; CDR2 reads YYEEEE. The CDR3 sequence is 16 residues long. Trimming removed 4 bases from V and 2 bases from J, with 17 bases in between. This chain's CDR3 is CASSRITETVTDTQYF. The DNA for the CDR3 is TGTGCCAGCAGCCGGATCACCGAGACAGTCACAGATACGCAGTATTTT.